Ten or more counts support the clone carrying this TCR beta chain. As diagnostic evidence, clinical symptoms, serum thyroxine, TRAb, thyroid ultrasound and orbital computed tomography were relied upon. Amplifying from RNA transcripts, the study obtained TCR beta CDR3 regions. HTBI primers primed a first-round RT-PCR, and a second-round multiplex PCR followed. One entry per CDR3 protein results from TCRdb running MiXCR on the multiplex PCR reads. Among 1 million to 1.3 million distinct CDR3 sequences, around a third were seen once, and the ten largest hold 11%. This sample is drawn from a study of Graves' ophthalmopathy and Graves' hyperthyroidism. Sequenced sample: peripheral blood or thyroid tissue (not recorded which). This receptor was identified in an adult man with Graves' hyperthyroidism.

This CDR3 reads CSADPIDRGLDGYTF. The CDR3 region has the DNA TGCAGCGCCGACCCAATTGACAGGGGGCTAGATGGCTACACCTTC. V and J are TRBV29-1 and TRBJ1-2, with 10 bases fitting TRBD1. V lost 7 bases and J lost 6; bases outside the gene matches: 14. Germline lookup yields CDR1 SQVTM and CDR2 ANQGSEA. The CDR3 length is 15 residues. The full variable domain, with the rest looked up from reference TRBV29-1 and TRBJ1-2, is SAVISQKPSRDICQRGTSLTIQCQVDSQVTMMFWYRQQPGQSLTLIATANQGSEATYESGFVIDKFPISRPNLTFSTLTVSNMSPEDSSIYLCSADPIDRGLDGYTFGSGTRLTVV.